This T cell receptor (beta chain) was profiled in a study of T cells after yellow fever vaccination. Study information: SMART-Seq v4 Ultra Low Input prepared libraries from low-cell fractions. Study-wide findings and caveats: Some clonotypes were seen in both the CD4 and the CD8 compartments. These made up a small share and likely arose from convergent recombination. It was the secondary response that reached its peak faster, day 5 versus 15, but it was weaker.

This clonotype was seen more than once but under ten times. Its antigen remains unknown. Germline CDR1 LNHDA, CDR2 SQIVND (reference sequence). J lost 7 bases, V lost 1 base, and 6 bases had no gene match. This CDR3 has 15 amino acids. A process of 5'RACE template switching, which added a universal primer site and UMIs, was used to make TCR cDNA. One entry per CDR3 protein results from TCRdb running MiXCR on the 5' RACE reads. The data show about 130,000 distinct CDR3 sequences, 7.5% to 10% seen once. The sample consisted of CD8+ T cells sorted from PBMCs, taken on the day of the yellow fever booster vaccination. The source is a young man who received the YFV17D yellow fever vaccine. The chain links TRBV19 to TRBJ1-5; 8 positions agree with TRBD1. Here the CDR3 DNA reads TGTGCCAGTAGTATAGGGCCAGGGGGCGGCCAGCCCCAGCATTTT. It is translated as CASSIGPGGGQPQHF.